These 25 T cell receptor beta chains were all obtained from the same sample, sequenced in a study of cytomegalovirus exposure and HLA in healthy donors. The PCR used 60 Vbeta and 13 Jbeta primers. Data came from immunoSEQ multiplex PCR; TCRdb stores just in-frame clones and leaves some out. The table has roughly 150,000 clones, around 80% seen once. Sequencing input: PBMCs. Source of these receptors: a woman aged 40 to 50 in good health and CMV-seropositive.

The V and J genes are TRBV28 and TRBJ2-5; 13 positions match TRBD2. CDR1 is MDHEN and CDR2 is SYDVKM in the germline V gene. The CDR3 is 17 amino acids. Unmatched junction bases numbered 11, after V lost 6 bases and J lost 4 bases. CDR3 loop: CASSLGRTSGGRETQYF. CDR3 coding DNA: TGTGCCAGCAGCCTTGGAAGGACTAGCGGGGGAAGAGAGACCCAGTACTTC.

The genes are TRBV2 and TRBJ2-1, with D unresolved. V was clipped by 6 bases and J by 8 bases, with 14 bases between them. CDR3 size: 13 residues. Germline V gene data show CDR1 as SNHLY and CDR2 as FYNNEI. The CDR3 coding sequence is TGTGCCAGCAGATATGGTCCAGGCCATGAGCAGTTCTTC. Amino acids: CASRYGPGHEQFF.

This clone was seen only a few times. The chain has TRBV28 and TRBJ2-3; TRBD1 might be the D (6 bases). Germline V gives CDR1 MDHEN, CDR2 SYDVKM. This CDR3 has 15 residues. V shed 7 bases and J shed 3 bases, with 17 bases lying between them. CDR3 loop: CASTLLTGRTDTQYF. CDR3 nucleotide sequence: TGTGCCAGCACCCTATTGACAGGTCGAACAGATACGCAGTATTTT.

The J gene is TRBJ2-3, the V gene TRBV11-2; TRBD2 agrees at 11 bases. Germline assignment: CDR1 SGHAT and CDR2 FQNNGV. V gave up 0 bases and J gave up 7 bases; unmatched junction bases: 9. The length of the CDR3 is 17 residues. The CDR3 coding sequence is TGTGCCAGCAGCTTAGATCGGGCTAGCGGGGGGACAAATACGCAGTATTTT. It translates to CASSLDRASGGTNTQYF. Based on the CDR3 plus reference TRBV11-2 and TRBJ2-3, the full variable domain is EAGVAQSPRYKIIEKRQSVAFWCNPISGHATLYWYQQILGQGPKLLIQFQNNGVVDDSQLPKDRFSAERLKGVDSTLKIQPAKLEDSAVYLCASSLDRASGGTNTQYFGPGTRLTVL.

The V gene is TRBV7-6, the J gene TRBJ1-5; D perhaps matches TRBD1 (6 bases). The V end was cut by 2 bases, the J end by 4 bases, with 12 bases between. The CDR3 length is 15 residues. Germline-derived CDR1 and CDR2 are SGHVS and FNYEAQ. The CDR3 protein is CASSLKGGRNQPQHF. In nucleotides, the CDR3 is TGTGCCAGCAGCTTAAAAGGGGGAAGAAATCAGCCCCAGCATTTT.

CDR3 protein: CASSARQGEDTQYF. The CDR3 DNA reads TGTGCCAGCAGCGCCAGACAGGGCGAGGATACGCAGTATTTT. The chain links TRBV6-1 to TRBJ2-3, with 7 bases fitting TRBD1. The CDR3 sequence is 14 residues long. Looked up from germline, CDR1 is MNHNS and CDR2 is SASEGT. V dropped 6 bases and J dropped 6; count of bases not matched to a gene: 9.

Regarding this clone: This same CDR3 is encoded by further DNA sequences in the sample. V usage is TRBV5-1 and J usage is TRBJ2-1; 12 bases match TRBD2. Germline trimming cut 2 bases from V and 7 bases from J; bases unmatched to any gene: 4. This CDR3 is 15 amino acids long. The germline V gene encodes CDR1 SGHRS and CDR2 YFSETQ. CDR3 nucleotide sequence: TGCGCCAGCAGCTTACGGACTAGCGGGAATAATGAGCAGTTCTTC. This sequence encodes CASSLRTSGNNEQFF.

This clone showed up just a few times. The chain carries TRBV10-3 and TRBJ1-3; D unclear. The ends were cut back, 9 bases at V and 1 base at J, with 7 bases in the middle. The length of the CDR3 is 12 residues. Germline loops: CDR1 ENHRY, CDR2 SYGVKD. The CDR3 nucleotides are TGTGCCATGGGAGGTTCTGGAAACACCATATATTTT. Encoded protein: CAMGGSGNTIYF.

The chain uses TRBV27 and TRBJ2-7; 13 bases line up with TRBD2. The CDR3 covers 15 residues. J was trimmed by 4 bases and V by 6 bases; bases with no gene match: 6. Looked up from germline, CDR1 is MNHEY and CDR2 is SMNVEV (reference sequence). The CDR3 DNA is TGTGCCAGCAGCCCAAGGACTAGCGGGAGTTACGAGCAGTACTTC. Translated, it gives CASSPRTSGSYEQYF.

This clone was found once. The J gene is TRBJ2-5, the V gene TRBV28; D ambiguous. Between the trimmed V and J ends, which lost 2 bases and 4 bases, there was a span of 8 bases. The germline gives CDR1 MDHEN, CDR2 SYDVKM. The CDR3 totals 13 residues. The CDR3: CASSLGQVETQYF. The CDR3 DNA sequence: TGTGCCAGCAGTTTAGGGCAGGTAGAGACCCAGTACTTC.

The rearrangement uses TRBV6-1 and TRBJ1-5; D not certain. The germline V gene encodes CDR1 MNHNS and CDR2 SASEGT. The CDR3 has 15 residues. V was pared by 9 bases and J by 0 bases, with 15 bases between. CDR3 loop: CASRLEEYSNQPQHF. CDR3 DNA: TGTGCCAGTAGGCTTGAGGAATATAGCAATCAGCCCCAGCATTTT.

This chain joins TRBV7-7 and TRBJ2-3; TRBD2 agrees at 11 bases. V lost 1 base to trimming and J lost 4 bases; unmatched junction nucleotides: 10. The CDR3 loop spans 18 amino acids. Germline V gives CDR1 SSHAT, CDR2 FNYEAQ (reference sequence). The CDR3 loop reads CASSLGIGTSGLSDTQYF. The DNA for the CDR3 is TGTGCCAGCAGCTTAGGTATAGGGACTAGCGGCCTTTCAGATACGCAGTATTTT.

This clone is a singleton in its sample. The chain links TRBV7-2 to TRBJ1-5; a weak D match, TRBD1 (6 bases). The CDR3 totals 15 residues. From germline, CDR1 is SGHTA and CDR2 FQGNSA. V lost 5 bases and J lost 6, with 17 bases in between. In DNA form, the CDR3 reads TGTGCCAGCAGCCCCGTGGGGGGGCGAGGTCAGCCCCAGCATTTT. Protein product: CASSPVGGRGQPQHF.

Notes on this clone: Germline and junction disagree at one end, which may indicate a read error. The CDR3 nucleotides are TGTTCCAGCAGCTTTAGGAGCACCGGGGAGCTGTTTTTT. Translated, it gives CSSSFRSTGELFF. V and J are TRBV7-9 and TRBJ2-2; D remains unclear. This CDR3 comprises 13 residues. Germline V gene sequence: CDR1 SEHNR, CDR2 FQNEAQ (reference sequence).

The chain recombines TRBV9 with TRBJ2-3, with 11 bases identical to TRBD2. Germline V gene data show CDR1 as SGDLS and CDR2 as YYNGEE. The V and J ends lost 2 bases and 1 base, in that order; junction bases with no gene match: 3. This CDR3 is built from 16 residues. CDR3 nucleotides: TGTGCCAGCAGCGTCCTAGCGGGAGGCGGCACAGATACGCAGTATTTT. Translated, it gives CASSVLAGGGTDTQYF.

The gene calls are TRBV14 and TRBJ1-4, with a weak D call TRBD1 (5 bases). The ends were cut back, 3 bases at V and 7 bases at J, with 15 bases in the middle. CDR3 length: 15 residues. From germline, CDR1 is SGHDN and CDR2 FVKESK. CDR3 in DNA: TGTGCCAGCAGCCAGAATAGGGGTCCCGGTGAAAAACTGTTTTTT. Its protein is CASSQNRGPGEKLFF.

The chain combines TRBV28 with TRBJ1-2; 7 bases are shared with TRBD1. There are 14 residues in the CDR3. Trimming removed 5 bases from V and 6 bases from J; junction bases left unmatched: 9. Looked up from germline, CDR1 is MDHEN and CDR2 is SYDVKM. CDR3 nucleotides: TGTGCCAGCAGTGGGGACAGTGGAAGGAATGGCTACACCTTC. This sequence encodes CASSGDSGRNGYTF.

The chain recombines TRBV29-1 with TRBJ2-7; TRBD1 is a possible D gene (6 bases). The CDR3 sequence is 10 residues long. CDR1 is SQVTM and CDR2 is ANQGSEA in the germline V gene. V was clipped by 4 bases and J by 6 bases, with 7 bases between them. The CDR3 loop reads CSVAGAEQYF. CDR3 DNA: TGCAGCGTTGCAGGGGCCGAGCAGTACTTC.

The CDR3 DNA is TGTGCCAGCGGGAGGTGGATAGGGGCTCATTCACCCCTCCACTTT. Translating gives CASGRWIGAHSPLHF. The chain employs TRBV27 and TRBJ1-6; a weak D match, TRBD1 (5 bases). Trimming took off 8 bases at V and 8 bases at J, with 19 bases between the two ends. The germline gives CDR1 MNHEY, CDR2 SMNVEV (reference sequence). This CDR3 is built from 15 residues.

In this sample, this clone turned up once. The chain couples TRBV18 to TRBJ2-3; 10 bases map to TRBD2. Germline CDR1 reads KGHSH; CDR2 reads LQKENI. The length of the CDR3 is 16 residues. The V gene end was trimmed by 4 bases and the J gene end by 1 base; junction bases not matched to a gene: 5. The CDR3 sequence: CASSLGLAYGTDTQYF. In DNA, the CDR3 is TGTGCCAGCTCACTGGGACTAGCGTACGGCACAGATACGCAGTATTTT.

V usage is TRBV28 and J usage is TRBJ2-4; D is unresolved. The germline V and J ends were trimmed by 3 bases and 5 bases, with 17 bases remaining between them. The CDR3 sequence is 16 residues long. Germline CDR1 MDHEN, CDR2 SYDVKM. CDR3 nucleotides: TGTGCCAGCAGTTTCGTTACCCCTCTTGGAGAAAACATTCAGTACTTC. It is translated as CASSFVTPLGENIQYF.

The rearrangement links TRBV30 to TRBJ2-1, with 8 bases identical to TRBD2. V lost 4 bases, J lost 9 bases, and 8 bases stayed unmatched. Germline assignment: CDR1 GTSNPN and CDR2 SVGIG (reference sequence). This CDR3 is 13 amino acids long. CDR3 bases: TGTGCCTGGAATACGGGGGGGCCGGGTGAGCAGTTCTTC. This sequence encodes CAWNTGGPGEQFF.

CDR3 sequence: CASTRGGTGRDTGELFF. The DNA for the CDR3 is TGTGCCAGCACCAGGGGTGGAACGGGAAGGGACACCGGGGAGCTGTTTTTT. The chain employs TRBV7-2 and TRBJ2-2; D is possibly TRBD1 (6 bases). This CDR3 contains 17 residues. In germline, CDR1 is SGHTA, CDR2 FQGNSA. Trimming cost V 7 bases and J 3 bases, with 21 bases left between them. Variable domain in full (rest from reference TRBV7-2 and TRBJ2-2): GAGVSQSPSNKVTEKGKDVELRCDPISGHTALYWYRQSLGQGLEFLIYFQGNSAPDKSGLPSDRFSAERTGGSVSTLTIQRTQQEDSAVYLCASTRGGTGRDTGELFFGEGSRLTVL.

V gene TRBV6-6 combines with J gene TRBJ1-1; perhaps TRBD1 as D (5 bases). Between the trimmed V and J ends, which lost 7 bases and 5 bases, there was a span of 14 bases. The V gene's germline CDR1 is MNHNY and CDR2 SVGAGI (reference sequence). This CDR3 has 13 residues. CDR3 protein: CASTLQGGTEAFF. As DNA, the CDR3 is TGTGCCAGCACGTTGCAGGGAGGGACTGAAGCTTTCTTT.

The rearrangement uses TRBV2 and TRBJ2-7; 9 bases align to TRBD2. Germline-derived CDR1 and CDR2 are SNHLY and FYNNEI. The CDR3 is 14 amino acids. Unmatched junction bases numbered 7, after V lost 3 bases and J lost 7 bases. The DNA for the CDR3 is TGTGCCAGCAGTGAGGCGGGAGGGCAAAATGAGCAGTACTTC. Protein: CASSEAGGQNEQYF.